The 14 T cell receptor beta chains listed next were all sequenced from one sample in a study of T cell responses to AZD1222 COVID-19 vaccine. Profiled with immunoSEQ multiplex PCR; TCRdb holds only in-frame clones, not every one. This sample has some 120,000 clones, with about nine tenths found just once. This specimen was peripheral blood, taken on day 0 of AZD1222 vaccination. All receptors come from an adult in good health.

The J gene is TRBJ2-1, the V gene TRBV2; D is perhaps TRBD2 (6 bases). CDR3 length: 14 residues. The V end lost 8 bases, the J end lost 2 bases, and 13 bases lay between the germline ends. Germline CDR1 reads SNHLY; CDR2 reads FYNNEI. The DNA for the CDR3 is TGTGCCAGCCGCCTGGGAGGTCCCTACAATGAGCAGTTCTTC. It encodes CASRLGGPYNEQFF.

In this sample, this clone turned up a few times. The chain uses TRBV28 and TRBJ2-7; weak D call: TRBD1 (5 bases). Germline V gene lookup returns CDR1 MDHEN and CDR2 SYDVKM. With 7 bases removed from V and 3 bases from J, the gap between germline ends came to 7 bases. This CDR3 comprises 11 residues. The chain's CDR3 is CASNRYYEQYF. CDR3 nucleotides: TGTGCCAGCAACAGGTACTACGAGCAGTACTTC.

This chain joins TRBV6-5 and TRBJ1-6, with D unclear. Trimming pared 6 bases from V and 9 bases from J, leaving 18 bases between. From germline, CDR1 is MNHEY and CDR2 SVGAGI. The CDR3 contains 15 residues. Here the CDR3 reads CASSKFGRSGSPLHF. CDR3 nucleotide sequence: TGTGCCAGCAGCAAATTCGGGCGTTCTGGTTCACCCCTCCACTTT.

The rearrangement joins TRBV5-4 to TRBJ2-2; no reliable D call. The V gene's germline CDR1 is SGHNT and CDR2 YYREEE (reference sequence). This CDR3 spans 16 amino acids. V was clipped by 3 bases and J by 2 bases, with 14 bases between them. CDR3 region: CASSYTRGSNTGELFF. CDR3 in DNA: TGTGCCAGCAGCTATACCCGAGGTAGTAACACCGGGGAGCTGTTTTTT.

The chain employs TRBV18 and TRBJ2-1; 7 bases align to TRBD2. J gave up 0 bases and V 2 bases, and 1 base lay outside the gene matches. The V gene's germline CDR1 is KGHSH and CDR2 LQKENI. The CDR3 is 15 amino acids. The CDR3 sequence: CASSPVAGSYNEQFF. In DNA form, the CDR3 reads TGTGCCAGCTCACCAGTAGCGGGCTCCTACAATGAGCAGTTCTTC.

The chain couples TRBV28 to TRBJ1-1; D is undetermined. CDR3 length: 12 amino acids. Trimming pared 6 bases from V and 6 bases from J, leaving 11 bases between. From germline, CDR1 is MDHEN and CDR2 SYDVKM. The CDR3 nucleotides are TGTGCCAGCAGCTCCCCCCTGTCTGAAGCTTTCTTT. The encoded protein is CASSSPLSEAFF.

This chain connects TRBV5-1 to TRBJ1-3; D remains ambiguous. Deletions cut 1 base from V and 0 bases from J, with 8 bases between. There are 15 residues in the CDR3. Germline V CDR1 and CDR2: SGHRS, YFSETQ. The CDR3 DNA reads TGCGCCAGCAGCTTGTTCCCGGACTCTGGAAACACCATATATTTT. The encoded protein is CASSLFPDSGNTIYF.

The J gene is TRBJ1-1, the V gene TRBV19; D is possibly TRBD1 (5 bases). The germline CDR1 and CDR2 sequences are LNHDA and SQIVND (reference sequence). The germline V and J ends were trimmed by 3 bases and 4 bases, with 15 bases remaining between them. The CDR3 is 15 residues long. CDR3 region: CASSMPLQGRTEAFF. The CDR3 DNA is TGTGCCAGTAGTATGCCCTTGCAGGGCCGCACTGAAGCTTTCTTT.

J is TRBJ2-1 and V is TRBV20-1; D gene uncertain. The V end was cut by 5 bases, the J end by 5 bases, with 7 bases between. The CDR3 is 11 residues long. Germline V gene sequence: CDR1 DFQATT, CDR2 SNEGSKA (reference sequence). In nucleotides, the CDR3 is TGCAGTGCTGCAAAAAACAATGAGCAGTTCTTC. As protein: CSAAKNNEQFF.

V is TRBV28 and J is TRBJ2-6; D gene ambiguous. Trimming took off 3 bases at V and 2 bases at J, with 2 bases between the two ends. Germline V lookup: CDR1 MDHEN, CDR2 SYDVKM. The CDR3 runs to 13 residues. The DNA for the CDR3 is TGTGCCAGCAGTTTGACTGGGGCCAACGTCCTGACTTTC. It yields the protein CASSLTGANVLTF.

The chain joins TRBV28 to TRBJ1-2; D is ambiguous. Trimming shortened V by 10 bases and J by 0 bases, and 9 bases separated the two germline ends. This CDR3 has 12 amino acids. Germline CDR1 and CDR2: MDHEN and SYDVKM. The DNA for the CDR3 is TGTGCCACCCCTGCAGCTAACTATGGCTACACCTTC. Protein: CATPAANYGYTF.

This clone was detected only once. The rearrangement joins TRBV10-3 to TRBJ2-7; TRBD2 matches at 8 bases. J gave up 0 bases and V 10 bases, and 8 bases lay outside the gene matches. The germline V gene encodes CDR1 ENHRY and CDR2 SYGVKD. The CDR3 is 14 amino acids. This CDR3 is CATSSGPSSYEQYF. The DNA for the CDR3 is TGTGCCACCTCTAGCGGGCCTTCCTCCTACGAGCAGTACTTC.

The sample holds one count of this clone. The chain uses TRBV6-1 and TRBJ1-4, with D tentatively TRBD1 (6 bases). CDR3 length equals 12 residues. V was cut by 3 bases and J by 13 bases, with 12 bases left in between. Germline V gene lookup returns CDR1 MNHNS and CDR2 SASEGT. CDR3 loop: CASSDVGAGLFF. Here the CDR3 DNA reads TGTGCCAGCAGTGACGTGGGGGCGGGACTGTTTTTT.

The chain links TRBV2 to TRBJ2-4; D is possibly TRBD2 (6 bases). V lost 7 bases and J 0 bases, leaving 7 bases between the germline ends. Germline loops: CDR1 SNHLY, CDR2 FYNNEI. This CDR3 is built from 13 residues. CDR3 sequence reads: CASTGVAKNIQYF. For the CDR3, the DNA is TGTGCCAGCACGGGAGTAGCCAAAAACATTCAGTACTTC.